This T cell receptor beta chain was identified during a study of blood T cell repertoires in COVID-19. The CDR3 is made up of 15 amino acids. V was cut by 3 bases and J by 1 base, with 13 bases left in between. CDR1 is SGDLS and CDR2 is YYNGEE in the germline V gene. Libraries were prepared by immunoSEQ multiplex PCR; TCRdb keeps only in-frame clonotypes and omits some of them. The sample yields around 170,000 clones, 80% to 85% seen once. Sequencing used peripheral blood. The gene calls are TRBV9 and TRBJ1-1; D is undetermined. The TCR was taken from a woman aged 35 to 49 with acute or convalescent COVID-19. This CDR3 is CASSGAMGPNTEAFF. CDR3 coding DNA: TGTGCCAGCAGCGGGGCGATGGGTCCGAACACTGAAGCTTTCTTT.